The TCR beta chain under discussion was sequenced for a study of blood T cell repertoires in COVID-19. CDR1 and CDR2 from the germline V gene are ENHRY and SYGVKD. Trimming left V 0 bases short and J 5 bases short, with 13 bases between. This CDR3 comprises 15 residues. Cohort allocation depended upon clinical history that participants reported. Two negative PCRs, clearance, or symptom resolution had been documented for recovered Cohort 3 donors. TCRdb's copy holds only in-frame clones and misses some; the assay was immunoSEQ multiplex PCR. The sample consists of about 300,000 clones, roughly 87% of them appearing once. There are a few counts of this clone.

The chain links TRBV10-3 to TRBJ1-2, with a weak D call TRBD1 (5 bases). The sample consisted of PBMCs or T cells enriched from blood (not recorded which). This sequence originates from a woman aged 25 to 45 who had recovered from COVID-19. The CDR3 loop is CAISESAREGYGYTF. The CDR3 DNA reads TGTGCCATCAGTGAGTCGGCCAGGGAAGGGTATGGCTACACCTTC.